This T cell receptor (beta chain) came from a study of early T cells in non-severe SARS-CoV-2 infection (dated by TCRdb to the early 2020s). With respect to the entire study: TCR sequencing used bulk RNA from unsorted whole blood, so alpha and beta chains could not be paired. What the authors observed across the whole study: VDJdb matching was skewed toward anti-spike CD8 responses and likely underestimated virus-specific expansions by missing private and CD4 specificities.

The study was a case-control design nested within a healthcare worker cohort in London, UK, with weekly nasopharyngeal swab PCR tests and blood sampling. Healthcare workers were enrolled in the week of the UK lockdown, from 23 to 31 March 2020, and were followed every week for up to 16 weeks. V is reduced by 5 bases and J by 7 bases, leaving a spacing of 20 bases between them. The CDR3, cysteine through phenylalanine, is 15 amino acids long. Of the read, only the CDR3 DNA is kept; its 45 bases are in frame from base 1. CDR1 and CDR2 are drawn from the germline V gene: SGHAT, FQNNGV. Libraries were prepared through 5' RACE. The sequencer was a NextSeq 500. To correct for sequencing error and PCR bias, the TCR library protocol tagged individual cDNA molecules with unique molecular identifiers. TCR alpha and beta chains were both sequenced, and the abundances of alpha and beta sequences in each sample were closely correlated with each other. Under the source paper's analysis protocol: Decombinator V4 was used to annotate TCR sequences for V gene, J gene and CDR3. TCRs were defined as expanded if a significant change between any two time points was detected under a Poisson model with p below 0.0001. Abundances of TCRs were expressed as counts per million after normalisation to the total number of TCRs sequenced in each sample. MAIT TCRs were defined by TRAV1-2 paired with TRAJ12, TRAJ20 or TRAJ33, and iNKT TCRs by TRAV10 paired with TRAJ18. A search of VDJdb, accessed on 1 November 2021, was run for TCRs annotated to CMV, EBV and SARS-CoV-2, with TCRs annotated for multiple antigens excluded. The public sequencing data were trimmed at Q25 with fastp and processed into clonotypes with MiXCR by TCRdb, which kept only in-frame beta chains. Rows are unified per CDR3 protein, each entry keeping the most common DNA and genes. TCRdb assigned the V and J calls; the authors' analysis was not used. This sample gives around 99,000 distinct CDR3 sequences in total; around 10% of them show up just once. The ten most abundant clones make up approximately 8.1% of the sample.

This clonotype was detected a few times. Its antigen target is currently unknown. No base quality information exists; no much larger clone differs at one position. The receptor's source is an adult who was a healthcare worker with PCR-confirmed SARS-CoV-2 infection or an uninfected control (not recorded which). The sequenced sample was whole blood. This sequence uses TRBV11-2 and TRBJ2-5; the D gene is perhaps TRBD2, on 5 matching bases. The CDR3 protein: CASSPSPTRGGTQYF. The DNA sequence follows: TGTGCCAGCAGCCCCTCCCCCACTAGAGGAGGGACCCAGTACTTC.